This record concerns one TCR beta chain sequence. Its antigen is as yet unknown. The germline V gene has CDR1 MNHNS and CDR2 SASEGT. The V gene end was trimmed by 3 bases and the J gene end by 2 bases; junction bases not matched to a gene: 5. This CDR3 is 15 amino acids long. Adults received seasonal inactivated influenza vaccine, with sorted blood CD4 subsets sequenced before and after. These data are taken from a study of follicular helper T cells after annual influenza vaccination. The study, taken as a whole, reports: Each annual vaccination recalled recurring oligoclonal ICOS+CD38+ cTfh clonotypes.

Sequencing of TCRB used Survey level resolution. TCRdb's copy holds only in-frame clones and misses some; the assay was immunoSEQ multiplex PCR. The repertoire holds 10,000 or so clones, less than 80% seen once, with less than 0.95% in the top ten. V is TRBV6-1 and J is TRBJ2-7, with 9 nucleotides matching TRBD2. The clonotype was recovered from an adult who received the influenza vaccine. Sequenced material: CXCR5- memory CD4+ T cells sorted from blood, taken 6 weeks after influenza vaccination. The DNA of the CDR3 is TGTGCCAGCAGTGACTGGTCTAGCGGGGCCTACGAGCAGTACTTC. Translation gives CASSDWSSGAYEQYF.